What follows are 5 T cell receptor beta chains derived from one specimen sequenced in a study of blood T cells in healthy people across ages. The authors ran a second PCR of 7 to 11 cycles using a sample-barcoded 5' primer and a J-beta primer mix. Via MiXCR, TCRdb re-called the 5' RACE reads, giving one row per CDR3 protein. The sample includes under 1,000,000 distinct CDR3 sequences, 46% of them seen just once. The sample comprised blood. These receptors all come from a man older than 75 in good health.

This clonotype came up a few times. The chain couples TRBV29-1 to TRBJ1-2; TRBD1 aligns across 9 bases. The CDR3 totals 12 residues. Germline V CDR1 and CDR2: SQVTM, ANQGSEA. V gave up 7 bases and J gave up 7 bases; unmatched junction bases: 7. The CDR3, as DNA: TGCAGCGCTAGACAGGGGGAGGGTGGCTACACCTTC. It is translated as CSARQGEGGYTF.

The chain recombines TRBV7-3 with TRBJ2-5; 13 bases are shared with TRBD2. The CDR3 runs to 15 residues. Looked up from germline, CDR1 is SGHTA and CDR2 is FQGTGA. J gave up 11 bases and V 8 bases, and 14 bases lay outside the gene matches. The DNA for the CDR3 is TGTGCCAGCGGCCCCGGACTAGCGGGAGACAATGAGCAGTACTTC. Translation gives CASGPGLAGDNEQYF.

The chain recombines TRBV5-6 with TRBJ2-3, with D maybe TRBD2 (7 bases). CDR1 and CDR2 from the germline V gene are SGHDT and YYEEEE. The V gene lost 1 base and the J gene lost 5 bases, with 20 bases spanning the gap. This CDR3 is built from 17 residues. The DNA for the CDR3 is TGTGCCAGCAGCTTGTTCCGGGGGGCTGTTGAATTAGATACGCAGTATTTT. This encodes CASSLFRGAVELDTQYF.

J is TRBJ2-5 and V is TRBV2; D is possibly TRBD1 (7 bases). The CDR3 runs to 15 residues. The V end was cut by 6 bases, the J end by 5 bases, with 19 bases between. The germline V gene has CDR1 SNHLY and CDR2 FYNNEI. CDR3 bases: TGTGCCAGCAGACCAGACCAGGGGGGACCTGAGACCCAGTACTTC. Its translation: CASRPDQGGPETQYF.

As for this clonotype: One base away lies a much larger clone, so this may be a sequencing read error. V usage is TRBV5-1 and J usage is TRBJ1-6; TRBD1 agrees at 7 bases. In germline, CDR1 is SGHRS, CDR2 YFSETQ. This CDR3 has 16 residues. The V segment lost 0 bases and the J segment 7 bases; nucleotides outside the gene matches: 7. The CDR3 region has the DNA TGCGCCAGCAGCTTGGGTGGACAGGCTGAAAATTCACCCCTCCACTTT. This gives the protein CASSLGGQAENSPLHF.